This T cell receptor beta chain was sequenced for a study of beta chain features in type 1 diabetes. Worth noting for this clone: Its antigen is unknown.

Study-level findings and limits: Moderate but significant shortening of TCRB CDR3s was recorded in all four CD4+ subsets from Type 1 diabetes patients.

Every bit of the isolated RNA underwent reverse transcription, so sequencing read expressed TCRB transcripts. The protocol was immunoSEQ multiplex PCR, while the TCRdb copy is restricted to in-frame clones and leaves out a portion. The table has approximately 250,000 clones, approximately 25% seen once; the top ten hold around 0.013%. Germline trimming cut 10 bases from V and 4 bases from J; bases unmatched to any gene: 9. This CDR3 is 14 amino acids long. Germline CDR1 is LNHDA and CDR2 is SQIVND (reference sequence). This receptor was obtained from a woman in her 30s with type 1 diabetes. Sequenced material: naive CD4+ T cells from blood. The rearrangement uses TRBV19 and TRBJ2-1; TRBD2 matches at 8 bases. In nucleotides, the CDR3 is TGTGCCACCAATTGGACTAGCAGATACAATGAGCAGTTCTTC. This codes for CATNWTSRYNEQFF.